The clone carrying this T cell receptor (beta chain) was picked up a small number of times. Its antigen is unknown. TCRdb re-called the reads through MiXCR, storing one row per CDR3 protein. The data show tens of thousands of distinct CDR3 sequences, around 27% seen once. The data belong to a study of T cell repertoires in cytomegalovirus infection. Study-wide context: Matching HLA type and CMV infection were both indicated by public TCR beta signatures.

V shed 3 bases, J shed 0 bases, and the junction held 14 bases outside the gene matches. This CDR3 has 20 residues. The sequence was obtained from a human donor in good health (CMV status not recorded). Some clones in this sample may be carry-over from other donors' samples. This chain joins TRBV12-3 or TRBV12-4 and TRBJ2-2, with 9 bases lining up with TRBD1. The sample consisted of CD8+ T cells from cultured PBMCs, taken from culture after CMV antigen stimulation. The CDR3 nucleotides are TGTGCCAGCAGTTTGTACAGGACCGGGACAGGGTTCGCGAACACCGGGGAGCTGTTTTTT. Residues: CASSLYRTGTGFANTGELFF.